These T cell receptor beta chains were read from a single sample in a study of cytomegalovirus exposure and HLA in healthy donors. Data came from immunoSEQ multiplex PCR; TCRdb stores just in-frame clones and leaves some out. The table shows about 120,000 clones, with roughly 80% occurring only once. The sample comprised PBMCs. These receptors came from a man aged 60 to 69 in good health and CMV-seropositive. CDR3s include the opening cysteine and the closing phenylalanine or tryptophan. The D gene is left open where the match is weak. A row's size may be missing; if present it is once, few, many or a size class.

j_call	d_call	v_call	clone_size	cdr3_aa	cdr3_nt
TRBJ2-3	.	TRBV10-3	.	CAISDPDTSTDTQYF	TGTGCCATCAGTGACCCGGACACGAGCACAGATACGCAGTATTTT
TRBJ1-1	.	TRBV2	.	CASSDRGAEAFF	TGTGCCAGCAGTGACAGGGGAGCTGAAGCTTTCTTT
TRBJ2-6	.	TRBV4-2	.	CASNPSWGGPSGANVLTF	TGTGCCAGCAACCCTTCCTGGGGCGGCCCCTCTGGGGCCAACGTCCTGACTTTC
TRBJ2-3	.	TRBV20-1	.	CSAYWDTQYF	TGCAGTGCTTACTGGGATACGCAGTATTTT
TRBJ2-1	.	TRBV18	.	CASSPPRVPEQFF	TGTGCCAGCTCACCACCGAGGGTCCCTGAGCAGTTCTTC
TRBJ1-1	.	TRBV29-1	.	CSGRRVNTEAFF	TGCAGCGGCCGACGGGTGAACACTGAAGCTTTCTTT
TRBJ2-7	TRBD1	TRBV5-6	few	CASSLFLGQGTYEQYF	TGTGCCAGCAGCTTGTTCTTAGGACAGGGAACCTACGAGCAGTACTTC
TRBJ1-1	.	TRBV15	once	CATSTRIKNTEAFF	TGTGCCACCAGCACCAGGATTAAGAACACTGAAGCTTTCTTT
TRBJ2-1	.	TRBV5-1	.	CASSSPGVSSYNEQFF	TGCGCCAGCAGCTCCCCAGGGGTGAGCTCCTACAATGAGCAGTTCTTC
TRBJ1-6	TRBD1	TRBV30	.	CAWAGTVNSPLHF	TGTGCCTGGGCCGGGACAGTGAATTCACCCCTCCACTTT
TRBJ2-1	TRBD2	TRBV29-1	.	CSLGGRLAGVSSYNEQFF	TGCAGCCTTGGGGGAAGGCTAGCGGGAGTCAGCTCCTACAATGAGCAGTTCTTC
TRBJ2-7	.	TRBV10-3	.	CAISDTGPEQYF	TGTGCCATCAGTGATACAGGGCCTGAGCAGTACTTC
TRBJ2-7	.	TRBV9	.	CASSVADSTYEQYF	TGTGCCAGCAGCGTAGCCGACTCCACCTACGAGCAGTACTTC
TRBJ1-4	.	TRBV6-1	.	CASSEMSRGEKLFF	TGTGCCAGCAGTGAAATGTCAAGGGGAGAAAAACTGTTTTTT
TRBJ2-7	TRBD1	TRBV13	.	CASSLVGTAANEQYF	TGTGCCAGCAGCTTAGTCGGGACAGCCGCTAACGAGCAGTACTTC